One and the same sample provided the 20 T cell receptor beta chains below, sequenced in a study of blood T cell repertoires in COVID-19. Clones were read by immunoSEQ multiplex PCR, and TCRdb kept only the in-frame ones, dropping some. The table records about 220,000 clones, about four fifths of them present only once. The sample taken for sequencing was PBMCs or T cells enriched from blood (not recorded which). Receptor source: a woman between 35 and 50 years old who had been exposed to COVID-19.

This chain joins TRBV9 and TRBJ1-3; no firm D call. V lost 0 bases and J 4 bases, leaving 5 bases between the germline ends. CDR3 length equals 13 residues. In germline, CDR1 is SGDLS, CDR2 YYNGEE. CDR3 bases: TGTGCCAGCAGCGTAGGGCAAGGAAACACCATATATTTT. This sequence encodes CASSVGQGNTIYF. Complete variable domain (other parts from reference TRBV9 and TRBJ1-3): DSGVTQTPKHLITATGQRVTLRCSPRSGDLSVYWYQQSLDQGLQFLIQYYNGEERAKGNILERFSAQQFPDLHSELNLSSLELGDSALYFCASSVGQGNTIYFGEGSWLTVV.

The rearrangement uses TRBV2 and TRBJ2-2; possible D gene TRBD1, 5 bases. The V end was cut by 4 bases, the J end by 5 bases, with 14 bases between. Germline CDR1 reads SNHLY; CDR2 reads FYNNEI. There are 15 residues in the CDR3. CDR3 sequence reads: CASSAAKGVTGELFF. The CDR3 DNA sequence: TGTGCCAGCAGTGCGGCAAAAGGGGTAACCGGGGAGCTGTTTTTT.

The chain employs TRBV19 and TRBJ2-3, with D tentatively TRBD2 (7 bases). This CDR3 spans 15 amino acids. Trimming stripped 5 bases from V and 5 bases from J, with 17 bases between. Germline V gene data show CDR1 as LNHDA and CDR2 as SQIVND (reference sequence). The CDR3 loop reads CASSDRGAEGDTQYF. CDR3 bases: TGTGCCAGTAGTGATCGGGGGGCAGAGGGAGATACGCAGTATTTT.

The CDR3 spells CASSQTPGGGGTDTQYF. DNA of the CDR3: TGCGCCAGCAGCCAAACCCCTGGGGGGGGTGGCACAGATACGCAGTATTTT. The rearrangement links TRBV4-1 to TRBJ2-3; 7 nucleotides line up with TRBD2. Trimming removed 2 bases from V and 1 base from J; junction bases left unmatched: 9. Germline values: CDR1 MGHRA, CDR2 YSYEKL. CDR3 length equals 17 residues.

V usage is TRBV5-6 and J usage is TRBJ2-5; D may be TRBD2 (7 bases). V lost 3 bases to trimming and J lost 6 bases, with 12 bases between them. The length of the CDR3 is 13 residues. CDR1 is SGHDT, CDR2 YYEEEE, per germline. The CDR3 nucleotides read TGTGCCAGCAGCTACCGGGGGGCGCAGACCCAGTACTTC. This encodes CASSYRGAQTQYF.

The V and J genes are TRBV9 and TRBJ2-2; maybe TRBD2 (5 bases). CDR3 length equals 19 residues. V lost 4 bases to trimming and J lost 5 bases, with 27 bases between them. Germline CDR1 is SGDLS and CDR2 is YYNGEE. For the CDR3, the DNA is TGTGCCAGCAGCCATTCGAGGGTGGCCCCGCTAAGTGGGACCGGGGAGCTGTTTTTT. Translated, it gives CASSHSRVAPLSGTGELFF.

The chain employs TRBV2 and TRBJ2-5, with 14 bases identical to TRBD2. Per the germline V gene, CDR1 is SNHLY and CDR2 is FYNNEI. The V and J ends lost 3 bases and 1 base, in that order; junction bases with no gene match: 7. The CDR3 totals 18 residues. The CDR3, as DNA: TGTGCCAGCAGTGATATCTGGACTAGCGGGGGGATCCAAGAGACCCAGTACTTC. Translating it yields CASSDIWTSGGIQETQYF.

The rearrangement uses TRBV7-9 and TRBJ1-6, with 9 nucleotides matching TRBD1. This CDR3 has 14 amino acids. Germline CDR1 is SEHNR and CDR2 is FQNEAQ (reference sequence). The V segment lost 2 bases and the J segment 13 bases; nucleotides outside the gene matches: 6. CDR3 nucleotide sequence: TGTGCCAGCAGCTTAACGGGACAGGGTGCGCCCCTCCACTTT. Protein sequence: CASSLTGQGAPLHF.

The chain links TRBV30 to TRBJ1-2, with D unresolved. CDR1 is GTSNPN, CDR2 SVGIG, per germline (reference sequence). Deletions cut 3 bases from V and 4 bases from J, with 12 bases between. The CDR3 consists of 13 residues. CDR3 in amino acids: CAWRSGRGYGYTF. The CDR3 DNA reads TGTGCCTGGAGGAGCGGGCGCGGCTATGGCTACACCTTC.

The gene calls are TRBV15 and TRBJ2-1; 10 positions match TRBD1. From germline, CDR1 is LNHNV and CDR2 YYDKDF (reference sequence). The CDR3 contains 14 residues. The V segment lost 0 bases and the J segment 14 bases; nucleotides outside the gene matches: 7. CDR3: CATSRDGDRGRKFF. The CDR3, as DNA: TGTGCCACCAGCAGAGATGGGGACAGGGGCCGGAAGTTCTTC.

The rearrangement joins TRBV7-6 to TRBJ1-2; 9 nucleotides line up with TRBD1. Germline trimming cut 8 bases from V and 6 bases from J; bases unmatched to any gene: 7. The CDR3 length is 13 residues. CDR1 is SGHVS, CDR2 FNYEAQ, per germline. CDR3 residues: CASSDRGRDGYTF. The CDR3 coding sequence is TGTGCCAGCTCGGACAGGGGAAGGGATGGCTACACCTTC.

The rearrangement links TRBV2 to TRBJ2-7, with 12 bases lining up with TRBD2. Germline V lookup: CDR1 SNHLY, CDR2 FYNNEI. CDR3 length: 14 residues. V was clipped by 3 bases and J by 4 bases; unmatched bases: 1. CDR3: CASSDTSGGYEQYF. Written as DNA, the CDR3 is TGTGCCAGCAGTGATACTAGCGGGGGGTACGAGCAGTACTTC. Supplemented by reference TRBV2 and TRBJ2-7, the full variable domain reads EPEVTQTPSHQVTQMGQEVILRCVPISNHLYFYWYRQILGQKVEFLVSFYNNEISEKSEIFDDQFSVERPDGSNFTLKIRSTKLEDSAMYFCASSDTSGGYEQYFGPGTRLTVT.

V gene TRBV2 combines with J gene TRBJ2-2; tentatively, D is TRBD1 (6 bases). Trimming stripped 9 bases from V and 3 bases from J, with 14 bases between. Germline-derived CDR1 and CDR2 are SNHLY and FYNNEI. CDR3 length: 14 residues. The CDR3 bases are TGTGCCAGTTTTAGGACAGAGGACACCGGGGAGCTGTTTTTT. Translated: CASFRTEDTGELFF.

The chain joins TRBV7-8 to TRBJ2-1; 9 positions agree with TRBD1. V trimming: 4 bases; J trimming: 8 bases; junction bases outside the gene matches: 6. The V gene's germline CDR1 is SGHVS and CDR2 FQNEAQ. The CDR3 consists of 14 residues. The CDR3 DNA sequence: TGTGCCAGCAGCTGGACAGGGGCCGGCGATGAGCAGTTCTTC. This translates into CASSWTGAGDEQFF.

The V call is TRBV3-1 (or the pseudogene TRBV3-2), the J call TRBJ1-6; D may be TRBD1 (5 bases). In germline, CDR1 is LGHDT, CDR2 YNNKEL (reference sequence). V shed 0 bases and J shed 8 bases, with 11 bases lying between them. This CDR3 contains 15 residues. The CDR3: CASSQEFGAHSPLHF. The CDR3 nucleotides are TGTGCCAGCAGCCAAGAGTTTGGGGCCCATTCACCCCTCCACTTT.

This clone was observed many times. The V gene is TRBV6-5, the J gene TRBJ1-2; 7 nucleotides line up with TRBD1. V lost 8 bases, J lost 4 bases, and 4 bases stayed unmatched. The CDR3 length is 12 residues. The germline gives CDR1 MNHEY, CDR2 SVGAGI. In DNA, the CDR3 is TGTGCCAGCGGGGGACAGCTCTATGGCTACACCTTC. Protein product: CASGGQLYGYTF.

This clone appeared many times. CDR3 DNA: TGTGCCAGCAGCTCAACCCAGGGGGGCACTGGAGGCTACACCTTC. It encodes CASSSTQGGTGGYTF. This chain joins TRBV7-2 and TRBJ1-2, with 7 bases fitting TRBD1. V shed 4 bases, J shed 8 bases, and the junction held 13 bases outside the gene matches. CDR1 and CDR2 from the germline V gene are SGHTA and FQGNSA. This CDR3 spans 15 amino acids.

The chain uses TRBV12-3 or TRBV12-4 and TRBJ1-1, with a weak D call TRBD1 (6 bases). The V end lost 5 bases, the J end lost 7 bases, and 14 bases lay between the germline ends. This CDR3 has 13 residues. Here the CDR3 reads CASSPRGSGEAFF. The CDR3 DNA sequence: TGTGCCAGCAGTCCGAGGGGGTCCGGTGAAGCTTTCTTT.

The V and J genes are TRBV2 and TRBJ1-5; weak D call: TRBD1 (6 bases). Trimming took 5 bases from V and 6 from J, leaving 11 bases between them. The CDR3 length is 13 residues. Germline CDR1 is SNHLY and CDR2 is FYNNEI. This chain's CDR3 is CASSLEGGQPQHF. CDR3 nucleotides: TGTGCCAGCAGTTTGGAAGGGGGTCAGCCCCAGCATTTT. The whole variable domain, filled in from reference TRBV2 and TRBJ1-5, reads EPEVTQTPSHQVTQMGQEVILRCVPISNHLYFYWYRQILGQKVEFLVSFYNNEISEKSEIFDDQFSVERPDGSNFTLKIRSTKLEDSAMYFCASSLEGGQPQHFGDGTRLSIL.

The chain is built from TRBV7-2 and TRBJ1-2, with 9 bases matching TRBD1. The germline gives CDR1 SGHTA, CDR2 FQGNSA. V shed 5 bases and J 6 bases; nucleotides not matched to a gene: 7. This CDR3 spans 14 amino acids. The CDR3 DNA reads as TGTGCCAGCAGCCTGGGACAGGGTTTGGATGGCTACACCTTC. Amino acids: CASSLGQGLDGYTF.